This T cell receptor beta chain was retrieved from a study of cytomegalovirus exposure and HLA in healthy donors. This clone was seen a few times. What it binds is unknown. The PCR ran on 60 Vbeta and 13 Jbeta primers. Only in-frame clones appear in the TCRdb table, and some are missing; sequencing was by immunoSEQ multiplex PCR. In the table there are 150,000 or so clones, approximately 75% of which are singletons. Overall study results and limits: The study put under 200 TCR beta chains on its list as cytomegalovirus-associated. Cytomegalovirus status was reportedly diagnosed by the classifier with high specificity and sensitivity. Specificity of three CMV-associated chains for CMV antigens was verified in vitro.

This receptor was identified in a man aged 18 to 30 in good health and CMV-seronegative. Sequencing used PBMCs.

This CDR3 is CASSLADRRDTEAFF. DNA for the CDR3: TGTGCCAGCAGCTTGGCCGACAGGAGAGACACTGAAGCTTTCTTT. This chain links TRBV5-6 with TRBJ1-1; tentatively, D is TRBD1 (6 bases). Looked up from germline, CDR1 is SGHDT and CDR2 is YYEEEE. This CDR3 comprises 15 residues. Between the trimmed V and J ends, which lost 0 bases and 3 bases, there was a span of 12 bases.